This T cell receptor (beta chain) was identified in a study of T-cell memory formation after mild COVID-19. Each CDR3 protein gets one entry after TCRdb re-called the 5' RACE reads with MiXCR. The profile covers around 340,000 distinct CDR3 sequences, with more than 15% appearing a single time and around 24% taken by the ten largest. V was shortened by 0 bases and J by 6 bases, with 15 bases between the two germline ends. The CDR3 consists of 16 residues. Sequenced: PBMCs or a T cell subset sorted from them (not recorded which). The source is a man younger than 35 who had mild COVID-19 (a few samples of this study predate the infection). Cell type and time point are not known. The chain recombines TRBV12-3 or TRBV12-4 with TRBJ1-5; D might be TRBD1 (6 bases). As DNA, the CDR3 is TGTGCCAGCAGTTTAGCGCCTCAGGGGATAGGTCAGCCCCAGCATTTT. Protein product: CASSLAPQGIGQPQHF.